The clone carrying this TCR beta chain has more than one count but fewer than ten. As yet, its antigen is unknown. The CDR3 spans 13 residues. The germline V gene has CDR1 LNHDA and CDR2 SQIVND (reference sequence). The V segment lost 4 bases and the J segment 1 base; nucleotides outside the gene matches: 0. This record belongs to a study of cytomegalovirus exposure and HLA in healthy donors. Researchers ran the PCR with 60 Vbeta and 13 Jbeta primers. Sequencing used immunoSEQ multiplex PCR; TCRdb keeps in-frame clones, though not all of them. The sample has around 170,000 clones, less than 75% seen once. Points from the study as a whole: Generally TCR sequences proved uncommon, though certain public TCRs appeared in numerous donors. Cytomegalovirus status was reportedly diagnosed by the classifier with high specificity and sensitivity.

Source material: PBMCs. This sequence was found in a girl aged 5-17 years in good health and CMV-seronegative. The chain carries TRBV19 and TRBJ1-1; 7 bases line up with TRBD1. CDR3 amino acids: CASSNRGNTEAFF. The DNA for the CDR3 is TGTGCCAGTAGTAACAGGGGGAACACTGAAGCTTTCTTT.